These 30 T cell receptor beta chains were all obtained from the same sample, sequenced in a study of blood T cells in healthy people across ages. Alongside a J-beta primer mix, a sample-barcoded 5' primer served in a second PCR lasting about 7 to 12 cycles. TCRdb processed the 5' RACE reads anew with MiXCR; each CDR3 protein has one entry. The sample has roughly 1.5 million distinct CDR3 sequences, 42% seen once. The sample consisted of blood. Receptors were obtained from a woman younger than 30 in good health.

The table lists this clonotype with a few counts. The genes are TRBV4-1 and TRBJ2-4; TRBD1 might be the D (6 bases). The closer fit of TRBJ2-7 to the DNA end suggests the J call may be wrong. CDR3 length: 15 residues. Per germline, CDR1 MGHRA and CDR2 YSYEKL. The CDR3 region is CASSQEVRGRYEQYF. For the CDR3, the DNA is TGCGCCAGCAGCCAAGAGGTCAGGGGAAGGTACGAGCAGTACTTC.

J is TRBJ2-1 and V is TRBV20-1; 7 positions match TRBD2. Germline assignment: CDR1 DFQATT and CDR2 SNEGSKA (reference sequence). The CDR3 is 16 amino acids. The V segment lost 6 bases and the J segment 10 bases; nucleotides outside the gene matches: 21. The CDR3 DNA reads TGCAGTGCCCGCACTTATTTTCGGGAGGAAAACTACGAGCAGTTCTTC. Translation gives CSARTYFREENYEQFF.

The rearrangement joins TRBV6-5 to TRBJ2-1, with a tentative D call TRBD1 (6 bases). Germline lookup yields CDR1 MNHEY and CDR2 SVGAGI. The CDR3 sequence is 16 residues long. The ends were cut back, 0 bases at V and 8 bases at J, with 17 bases in the middle. In DNA form, the CDR3 reads TGTGCCAGCAGTTACTCGAGCAGGGGCTTATCCGATGAGCAGTTCTTC. It encodes CASSYSSRGLSDEQFF.

At least ten counts were recorded for this clonotype. This chain uses TRBV7-2 with TRBJ2-3; D is undetermined. With 4 bases removed from V and 4 bases from J, the gap between germline ends came to 9 bases. This CDR3 is built from 13 residues. CDR1 and CDR2 from the germline V gene are SGHTA and FQGNSA. CDR3 sequence (DNA): TGTGCCAGCAGCTCAATAAGGGCAGATACGCAGTATTTT. It encodes CASSSIRADTQYF.

This clonotype was seen only a few times. The chain uses TRBV27 and TRBJ2-7, with D possibly TRBD2 on 5 matching bases. The CDR3 consists of 15 residues. Trimming removed 1 base at V and 3 bases at J, with 13 bases between. In germline, CDR1 is MNHEY, CDR2 SMNVEV (reference sequence). Here the CDR3 reads CASSLYGGSFYEQYF. The CDR3 region has the DNA TGTGCCAGCAGTTTATATGGTGGGAGCTTCTACGAGCAGTACTTC.

The gene calls are TRBV7-6 and TRBJ2-5; D remains ambiguous. Trimming cost V 5 bases and J 4 bases, with 11 bases left between them. The germline V gene has CDR1 SGHVS and CDR2 FNYEAQ. This CDR3 is built from 13 residues. CDR3 residues: CASSTLVTETQYF. CDR3 DNA: TGTGCCAGCAGCACACTGGTAACAGAGACCCAGTACTTC.

The chain joins TRBV15 to TRBJ2-1, with a tentative D call TRBD2 (5 bases). Trimming pared 0 bases from V and 9 bases from J, leaving 15 bases between. CDR3 size: 15 residues. The germline gives CDR1 LNHNV, CDR2 YYDKDF (reference sequence). The CDR3 here is CATSRERTFGSEQFF. The CDR3 coding sequence is TGTGCCACCAGCAGAGAACGGACCTTTGGGAGTGAGCAGTTCTTC.

The CDR3 coding sequence is TGCAGCGTTACTAGCGGGAGTATCCGGGGGGAGCTGTTTTTT. This encodes CSVTSGSIRGELFF. V usage is TRBV29-1 and J usage is TRBJ2-2; TRBD2 matches at 11 bases. Germline-derived CDR1 and CDR2 are SQVTM and ANQGSEA. The CDR3 sequence is 14 residues long. V trimming: 5 bases; J trimming: 8 bases; junction bases outside the gene matches: 7.

This clonotype was picked up a small number of times. This chain joins TRBV16 and TRBJ1-5; D remains unclear. Trimming removed 5 bases at V and 5 bases at J, with 10 bases between. This CDR3 has 13 residues. Germline V gives CDR1 KGHSY, CDR2 FQNENV. The CDR3 loop reads CASSVNRDQPQHF. The DNA of the CDR3 is TGTGCCAGCAGCGTCAACCGAGATCAGCCCCAGCATTTT.

The chain combines TRBV7-2 with TRBJ1-4; a weak D match, TRBD1 (6 bases). Trimming shortened V by 5 bases and J by 1 base, and 11 bases separated the two germline ends. CDR3 length equals 15 residues. Germline CDR1 and CDR2: SGHTA and FQGNSA. The DNA for the CDR3 is TGTGCCAGCAGCGCCCAACAGGGAACTAATGAAAAACTGTTTTTT. As protein: CASSAQQGTNEKLFF.

The CDR3, as DNA: TGTGCCAGCAACTTGGAAGACCGGGGGAGGAATGAGCAGTTCTTC. This codes for CASNLEDRGRNEQFF. The rearrangement uses TRBV7-2 and TRBJ2-1; D perhaps matches TRBD2 (6 bases). This CDR3 region has 15 residues. CDR1 is SGHTA, CDR2 FQGNSA, per germline. Trimming pared 7 bases from V and 7 bases from J, leaving 20 bases between.

The chain uses TRBV4-3 and TRBJ1-4; the D is unclear. V was cut by 1 base and J by 4 bases, with 4 bases left in between. Germline CDR1 is LGHNA and CDR2 is YSLEER. CDR3 length: 13 residues. CDR3 sequence (DNA): TGCGCCAGCAGCCAAGTCATTAATGAAAAACTGTTTTTT. Translation gives CASSQVINEKLFF.

This sequence joins TRBV20-1 and TRBJ2-7, with no clear D. CDR3 size: 14 residues. Trimming stripped 0 bases from V and 7 bases from J, with 16 bases between. The germline V gene encodes CDR1 DFQATT and CDR2 SNEGSKA (reference sequence). The CDR3 nucleotides read TGCAGTGCTAGAGATAGGAGCGTTTACAATGAGCAGTACTTC. It codes for CSARDRSVYNEQYF.

The V gene is TRBV6-2 or TRBV6-3, the J gene TRBJ2-1, with D tentatively TRBD2 (6 bases). CDR1 is MNHEY and CDR2 is SVGEGT in the germline V gene. The CDR3 has 15 amino acids. Trimming pared 5 bases from V and 7 bases from J, leaving 18 bases between. CDR3 loop: CASSPHVGAGNEQFF. The CDR3 coding sequence is TGTGCCAGCAGTCCCCACGTGGGAGCGGGTAATGAGCAGTTCTTC.

The chain recombines TRBV20-1 with TRBJ2-7; 7 bases fit TRBD1. Germline assignment: CDR1 DFQATT and CDR2 SNEGSKA (reference sequence). The CDR3 has 14 amino acids. V lost 6 bases to trimming and J lost 6 bases; unmatched junction nucleotides: 14. Written as DNA, the CDR3 is TGCAGTGCCCTTATCCAGGGGGTCGTCAGCGAGCAGTACTTC. It translates to CSALIQGVVSEQYF.

As regards this clonotype: Compared with germline, one end of the junction differs, possibly owing to a read error. The chain joins TRBV4-2 to TRBJ2-3; 11 bases are a match to TRBD2. The CDR3 contains 17 residues. Germline V lookup: CDR1 LGHNA, CDR2 YNFKEQ. The CDR3 sequence is CANSQQALAGDTDTQYF. CDR3 nucleotides: TGTGCCAACAGCCAACAAGCACTAGCGGGGGACACAGATACGCAGTATTTT.

This clonotype was observed a few times. The V gene is TRBV4-1, the J gene TRBJ2-1, with D perhaps given as TRBD1 or TRBD2 (5 bases each). Germline-derived CDR1 and CDR2 are MGHRA and YSYEKL. The germline V and J ends were trimmed by 4 bases and 7 bases, with 14 bases remaining between them. The CDR3 totals 14 residues. Here the CDR3 DNA reads TGCGCCAGCAGCCGACAGTCTCCGGGGAATGAGCAGTTCTTC. Its protein is CASSRQSPGNEQFF.

This clonotype showed up just a few times. This chain links TRBV6-2 or TRBV6-3 with TRBJ2-7; D is undetermined. Trimming removed 4 bases from V and 4 bases from J, with 11 bases in between. The CDR3 sequence is 13 residues long. Per the germline V gene, CDR1 is MNHEY and CDR2 is SVGEGT. The CDR3, as DNA: TGTGCCAGCAGTTTTGGCTTAGATTACGAGCAGTACTTC. This sequence encodes CASSFGLDYEQYF.

The CDR3 reads CASSQVATSGNYEQYF. As DNA, the CDR3 is TGCGCCAGCAGCCAAGTCGCGACTAGCGGCAACTACGAGCAGTACTTC. This chain connects TRBV4-1 to TRBJ2-5; 9 bases align to TRBD2. The J call may be wrong; the DNA end is better matched by TRBJ2-7. The germline CDR1 and CDR2 sequences are MGHRA and YSYEKL. This CDR3 has 16 amino acids.

The chain uses TRBV5-1 and TRBJ2-2; D gene ambiguous. The CDR3 sequence is 19 residues long. Trimming took off 5 bases at V and 4 bases at J, with 27 bases between the two ends. Looked up from germline, CDR1 is SGHRS and CDR2 is YFSETQ. The CDR3 loop is CASSDLDFRARAFTGELFF. The CDR3 DNA reads as TGCGCCAGCAGTGACTTAGATTTCCGGGCCCGAGCTTTCACCGGGGAGCTGTTTTTT. The full variable domain, completed using reference TRBV5-1 and TRBJ2-2, is KAGVTQTPRYLIKTRGQQVTLSCSPISGHRSVSWYQQTPGQGLQFLFEYFSETQRNKGNFPGRFSGRQFSNSRSEMNVSTLELGDSALYLCASSDLDFRARAFTGELFFGEGSRLTVL.

The CDR3 nucleotides are TGCGCCAGCAGCCCATTGTTTTTCAGGGTGAATGAGCAGTACTTC. It specifies CASSPLFFRVNEQYF. This chain connects TRBV5-1 to TRBJ2-5, with D tentatively TRBD1 (5 bases). Trimming removed 4 bases from V and 11 bases from J, with 24 bases in between. The CDR3 length is 15 residues. Germline CDR1 and CDR2: SGHRS and YFSETQ.

Only a few counts were recorded for this clonotype. This chain links TRBV15 with TRBJ2-5, with D possibly being TRBD1 (5 bases). The CDR3 consists of 15 residues. V was trimmed by 3 bases and J by 1 base, leaving 12 bases between them. Germline assignment: CDR1 LNHNV and CDR2 YYDKDF (reference sequence). The CDR3 region has the DNA TGTGCCACCAGCAGCAAAATCGACAGCCAAGAGACCCAGTACTTC. This translates into CATSSKIDSQETQYF.

The chain is built from TRBV7-2 and TRBJ2-2, with D uncertain. Germline V gene sequence: CDR1 SGHTA, CDR2 FQGNSA. V gave up 1 base and J gave up 6 bases, with 9 bases separating them. The CDR3 loop spans 14 amino acids. DNA for the CDR3: TGTGCCAGCAGCTTAGTAGGCATGGCCGGGGAGCTGTTTTTT. Protein product: CASSLVGMAGELFF.

There are a few counts of this clonotype. The chain couples TRBV12-3 or TRBV12-4 to TRBJ2-6; D is unclear. The V and J ends lost 6 bases and 5 bases respectively, with 8 bases between them. This CDR3 is 13 amino acids long. CDR3 coding DNA: TGTGCCAGCAGCCCCAGCTGGGCCAACGTCCTGACTTTC. Translating it yields CASSPSWANVLTF.

CDR3 amino acids: CASSQGFGRGNEKLFF. CDR3 DNA: TGCGCCAGCAGCCAAGGGTTTGGCAGGGGGAACGAAAAACTGTTTTTT. The chain recombines TRBV4-3 with TRBJ1-4; 7 nucleotides agree with TRBD1. Germline V gives CDR1 LGHNA, CDR2 YSLEER. Trimming cost V 1 base and J 8 bases; bases outside gene matches: 10. The CDR3 totals 16 residues.

The chain is built from TRBV12-3 or TRBV12-4 and TRBJ2-5, with 10 bases matching TRBD1. J gave up 11 bases and V 7 bases, and 16 bases lay outside the gene matches. The CDR3 runs 15 residues. CDR3 nucleotides: TGTGCCAGCAACCTTAGACAGGGGGCATACAATGAGCAGTACTTC. Translation gives CASNLRQGAYNEQYF.

Only one count was recorded for this clonotype. This chain uses TRBV4-3 with TRBJ2-3; 10 bases match TRBD1. CDR1 is LGHNA and CDR2 is YSLEER in the germline V gene. This CDR3 has 18 residues. V dropped 1 base and J dropped 3; count of bases not matched to a gene: 10. CDR3 nucleotides: TGCGCCAGCAGCCAAGCCCTTCTGGGACAGGGGACTACAGATACGCAGTATTTT. Translated: CASSQALLGQGTTDTQYF.

Only one count was recorded for this clonotype. V usage is TRBV6-5 and J usage is TRBJ2-5; 10 bases are a match to TRBD2. The closer fit of TRBJ2-7 to the DNA end suggests the J call may be wrong. The V gene's germline CDR1 is MNHEY and CDR2 SVGAGI. The CDR3 length is 19 residues. As DNA, the CDR3 is TGTGCCAGCAGTTATCGGACTAGCGGCGAAGGGGGGGCGATTTACGAGCAGTACTTC. Amino acids: CASSYRTSGEGGAIYEQYF.

The rearrangement uses TRBV5-1 and TRBJ2-3; 7 nucleotides agree with TRBD2. Looked up from germline, CDR1 is SGHRS and CDR2 is YFSETQ. The CDR3 is 16 amino acids. The trim removed 1 base at V and 2 bases at J, leaving 7 bases unmatched. Here the CDR3 reads CASSLFTSEITDTQYF. The CDR3 DNA is TGCGCCAGCAGCTTGTTCACTAGCGAGATCACAGATACGCAGTATTTT.

As concerns this clonotype: At one end, the junction sequence differs from germline, possibly due to a read error. The V gene is TRBV7-9, the J gene TRBJ2-1, with 11 bases that match TRBD2. Per the germline V gene, CDR1 is SEHNR and CDR2 is FQNEAQ (reference sequence). This CDR3 contains 17 residues. The CDR3 region is CACSLDLAGGPYNEQFF. The CDR3 region has the DNA TGTGCCTGCAGCTTAGATCTAGCGGGAGGCCCCTACAATGAGCAGTTCTTC.